This is a list of T cell receptor beta chains from one sample in a study of CD8 T cells in ankylosing spondylitis. Each CDR3 protein is one row after TCRdb ran MiXCR on the 5' RACE reads. The table has about 31,000 distinct CDR3 sequences, approximately 7.1% seen once. Sequences were obtained from blood, either unsorted or a sorted T cell fraction (not recorded which). Every receptor here comes from a male donor with ankylosing spondylitis or in good health (not recorded which). Each CDR3 is given with its conserved first and last residue. Each record gives: D gene, J gene, clone size, V gene, CDR3 DNA, CDR3 protein. D genes are given only for firm matches. Expanded clones are given a class, and other clones once, few, many or no size at all.

D gene: NA; J gene: TRBJ2-7; clone size: many; V gene: TRBV27; CDR3 DNA: TGTGCCAGCAGGAGGGGATCCTACGAGCAGTACTTC; CDR3 protein: CASRRGSYEQYF
D gene: NA; J gene: TRBJ2-2; clone size: many; V gene: TRBV3-1; CDR3 DNA: TGTGCCAGCAGCCAAGATCTAAACACCGGGGAGCTGTTTTTT; CDR3 protein: CASSQDLNTGELFF
D gene: NA; J gene: TRBJ2-7; clone size: many; V gene: TRBV29-1; CDR3 DNA: TGCAGCGTTGGGAGCAGCTACGAGCAGTACTTC; CDR3 protein: CSVGSSYEQYF
D gene: NA; J gene: TRBJ1-2; clone size: NA; V gene: TRBV19; CDR3 DNA: TGTGCCAGTAGTTTTGGGGCCGGCACTTTTATATATGGCTACACCTTC; CDR3 protein: CASSFGAGTFIYGYTF
D gene: NA; J gene: TRBJ2-7; clone size: many; V gene: TRBV5-6; CDR3 DNA: TGTGCCAGCAGCTGGAGCGGTGGGGGAAGCTACGAGCAGTACTTC; CDR3 protein: CASSWSGGGSYEQYF
D gene: NA; J gene: TRBJ1-5; clone size: few; V gene: TRBV20-1; CDR3 DNA: TGCAGTGCTAGAGATAACAGGGTCACGAATCAGCCCCAGCATTTT; CDR3 protein: CSARDNRVTNQPQHF
D gene: NA; J gene: TRBJ2-5; clone size: many; V gene: TRBV2; CDR3 DNA: TGTGCCAGCAGCTTCCCAAACGGGGAGACCCAGTACTTC; CDR3 protein: CASSFPNGETQYF
D gene: TRBD1; J gene: TRBJ1-2; clone size: few; V gene: TRBV12-3/TRBV12-4; CDR3 DNA: TGTGCCAGCAGTTTAAGGGGACAGGGCGGAGGGGCTAACTATGGCTACACCTTC; CDR3 protein: CASSLRGQGGGANYGYTF
D gene: NA; J gene: TRBJ2-1; clone size: many; V gene: TRBV3-1; CDR3 DNA: TGTGCCAGCAGCCAGTCAAGGTGGTCCTACAATGAGCAGTTCTTC; CDR3 protein: CASSQSRWSYNEQFF
D gene: NA; J gene: TRBJ1-1; clone size: many; V gene: TRBV4-1; CDR3 DNA: TGCGCCAGCAGCCAAGCCCCCGGGTCAATGAACACTGAAGCTTTCTTT; CDR3 protein: CASSQAPGSMNTEAFF
D gene: NA; J gene: TRBJ1-3; clone size: many; V gene: TRBV7-8; CDR3 DNA: TGTGCCAGCAGCTTAGAGAATTGGGGAGCGTCTGGAAACACCATATATTTT; CDR3 protein: CASSLENWGASGNTIYF
D gene: NA; J gene: TRBJ1-6; clone size: NA; V gene: TRBV5-7; CDR3 DNA: TGTGCCATGGGCCCCGGGATGTTCGGCTCCTATAATTCACCCCTCCACTTT; CDR3 protein: CAMGPGMFGSYNSPLHF
D gene: NA; J gene: TRBJ2-3; clone size: many; V gene: TRBV3-1; CDR3 DNA: TGTGCCAGCAGCCCTCGGAGCGGGTTTACAGATACGCAGTATTTT; CDR3 protein: CASSPRSGFTDTQYF
D gene: TRBD2; J gene: TRBJ2-1; clone size: medium-sized; V gene: TRBV5-1; CDR3 DNA: TGCGCCAGCAGCTTGACTAGCGTTCTACCCTACAATGAGCAGTTCTTC; CDR3 protein: CASSLTSVLPYNEQFF
D gene: TRBD2; J gene: TRBJ2-1; clone size: NA; V gene: TRBV7-2; CDR3 DNA: TGTGCCAGCAGGGCCGGGACTAGCGAGTACAATGAGCAGTTCTTC; CDR3 protein: CASRAGTSEYNEQFF
D gene: TRBD2; J gene: TRBJ2-1; clone size: many; V gene: TRBV5-1; CDR3 DNA: TGCGCCAGCAGCTTTGGTACTAGCGGAGGTTACAATGAGCAGTTCTTC; CDR3 protein: CASSFGTSGGYNEQFF
D gene: NA; J gene: TRBJ1-1; clone size: many; V gene: TRBV12-3/TRBV12-4; CDR3 DNA: TGTGCCAGCAGGCGGACAGTTGAAGCTTTCTTT; CDR3 protein: CASRRTVEAFF
D gene: NA; J gene: TRBJ1-5; clone size: many; V gene: TRBV12-3/TRBV12-4; CDR3 DNA: TGTGCCAGCAAATCACAGGGCCAAAGCAATCAGCCCCAGCATTTT; CDR3 protein: CASKSQGQSNQPQHF
D gene: TRBD1; J gene: TRBJ1-2; clone size: many; V gene: TRBV10-3; CDR3 DNA: TGTGCCATCAGTCAGACAGGGGGCTACACCTTC; CDR3 protein: CAISQTGGYTF
D gene: NA; J gene: TRBJ2-2; clone size: many; V gene: TRBV6-1; CDR3 DNA: TGTGCCAGCAGTCCCCAAACAAGGACCGGGGAGCTGTTTTTT; CDR3 protein: CASSPQTRTGELFF